This TCR beta chain was sequenced in a study of cytomegalovirus exposure and HLA in healthy donors. The CDR3 contains 15 residues. Germline loops: CDR1 MNHNS, CDR2 SASEGT. V was clipped by 0 bases and J by 7 bases, with 12 bases between them. 60 Vbeta and 13 Jbeta primers were used in PCR. Sequencing was performed with immunoSEQ multiplex PCR; in TCRdb, only in-frame clones are kept and a portion is missing. This sample yields 150,000 to 200,000 clones, of which around three quarters are seen a single time; around 2.3% belongs to the top ten. Specimen: PBMCs. The chain couples TRBV6-1 to TRBJ2-2; D is perhaps TRBD2 (5 bases). The TCR originated in a woman in her twenties or thirties in good health and CMV-seropositive. The CDR3 region has the DNA TGTGCCAGCAGTGAAGCAGGGAGTGAGATCGGGGAGCTGTTTTTT. Its protein is CASSEAGSEIGELFF.